The clone carrying this T cell receptor (beta chain) was counted at least ten times. What it binds is unknown. TCRdb called the RT-PCR reads again in MiXCR, with one record for every CDR3 protein. Counted here are about 480,000 distinct CDR3 sequences, about 10% occurring once; the ten biggest clones make up about an eighth. The V gene lost 2 bases and the J gene lost 5 bases, with 16 bases spanning the gap. Germline CDR1 reads LGHNA; CDR2 reads YNFKEQ. This CDR3 spans 15 amino acids. The sample belongs to a study of response to subunit inactivated influenza vaccine. Points from the study as a whole: With each seasonal influenza vaccination, the authors suggested, few new T cells are recruited.

This chain connects TRBV4-2 to TRBJ2-7, with D tentatively TRBD1 (6 bases). The sequenced sample was PBMCs from blood, obtained around seven weeks after vaccination. The clonotype originates from a man in his fifties who received an inactivated influenza vaccine. The CDR3 sequence is CASSQTLNRDHEQYF. In nucleotides, the CDR3 is TGTGCCAGCAGCCAAACATTGAACAGGGACCACGAGCAGTACTTC.